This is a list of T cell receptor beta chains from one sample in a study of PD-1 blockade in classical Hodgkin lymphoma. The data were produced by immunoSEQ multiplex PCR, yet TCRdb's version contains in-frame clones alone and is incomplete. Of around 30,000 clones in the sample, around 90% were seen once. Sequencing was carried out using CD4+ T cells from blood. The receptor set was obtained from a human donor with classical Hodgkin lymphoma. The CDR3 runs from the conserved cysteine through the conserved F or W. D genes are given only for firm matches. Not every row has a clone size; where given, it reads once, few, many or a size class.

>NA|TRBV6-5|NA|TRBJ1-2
CASSYGGGNALGYTF
TGTGCCAGCAGTTACGGTGGGGGTAACGCGCTTGGCTACACCTTC
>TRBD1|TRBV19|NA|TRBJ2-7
CASSTGGYEQYF
TGTGCCAGTAGTACAGGGGGCTACGAGCAGTACTTC
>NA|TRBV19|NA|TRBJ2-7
CASSMTAVYEQYF
TGTGCCAGTAGTATGACGGCCGTCTACGAGCAGTACTTC
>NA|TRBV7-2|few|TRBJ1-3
CASSLEGRSGNTIYF
TGTGCCAGCAGCTTAGAGGGGCGCTCTGGAAACACCATATATTTT
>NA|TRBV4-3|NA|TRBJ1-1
CASSPYGAAPVAEAFF
TGCGCCAGCAGCCCCTACGGGGCCGCCCCGGTCGCTGAAGCTTTCTTT
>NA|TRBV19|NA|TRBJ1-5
CASSSGTLGQPQHF
TGTGCCAGTAGTAGCGGGACATTGGGTCAGCCCCAGCATTTT
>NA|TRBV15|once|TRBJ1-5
CATSRDRGNNVQPQHF
TGTGCCACCAGCAGAGATCGGGGGAATAACGTTCAGCCCCAGCATTTT
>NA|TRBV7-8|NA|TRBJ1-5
CASSSVSGGEGNQPQHF
TGTGCCAGCAGCTCGGTTTCTGGGGGAGAAGGCAATCAGCCCCAGCATTTT
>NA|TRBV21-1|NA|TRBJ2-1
CASSKISRIDTNEQFF
TGTGCCAGCAGCAAAATTTCAAGGATCGACACCAATGAGCAGTTCTTC
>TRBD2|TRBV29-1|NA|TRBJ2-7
CSARTSGKGHEQYF
TGCAGCGCACGGACTAGCGGGAAGGGACACGAGCAGTACTTC
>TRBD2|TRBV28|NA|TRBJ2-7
CASSLAGGAYEQYF
TGTGCCAGCTCTTTAGCGGGAGGAGCCTACGAGCAGTACTTC
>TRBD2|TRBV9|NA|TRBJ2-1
CASSVPGLDYNEQFF
TGTGCCAGCAGCGTACCGGGACTAGACTACAATGAGCAGTTCTTC
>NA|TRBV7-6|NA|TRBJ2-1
CASSLTTPGVGQFF
TGTGCCAGCAGCTTAACAACCCCAGGGGTAGGGCAGTTCTTC
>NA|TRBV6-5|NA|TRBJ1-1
CASSRENTEAFF
TGTGCCAGCTCGAGGGAGAACACTGAAGCTTTCTTT
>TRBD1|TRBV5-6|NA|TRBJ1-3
CASSRDRGRSGNTIYF
TGTGCCAGCAGCCGGGACAGGGGCCGCTCTGGAAACACCATATATTTT
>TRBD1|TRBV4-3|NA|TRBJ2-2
CASSQGQPTGELFF
TGCGCCAGCAGCCAGGGACAGCCAACCGGGGAGCTGTTTTTT
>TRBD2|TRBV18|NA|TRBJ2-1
CASSPLAGGEYNEQFF
TGTGCCAGCTCACCCCTAGCGGGGGGGGAATACAATGAGCAGTTCTTC
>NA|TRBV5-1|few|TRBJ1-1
CASSREGNSNTEAFF
TGCGCCAGCAGCAGGGAGGGGAATTCGAACACTGAAGCTTTCTTT
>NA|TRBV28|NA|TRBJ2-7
CASSPAQGYEQYF
TGTGCCAGCAGTCCCGCCCAGGGCTACGAGCAGTACTTC
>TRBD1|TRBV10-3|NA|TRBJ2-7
CAISEGTGGGEQYF
TGTGCCATCAGTGAAGGGACAGGGGGAGGCGAGCAGTACTTC
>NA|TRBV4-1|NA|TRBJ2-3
CASSHSRADTQYF
TGCGCCAGCAGCCATTCTAGGGCAGATACGCAGTATTTT
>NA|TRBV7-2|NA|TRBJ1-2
CASSLARPGEGYTF
TGTGCCAGCAGCTTAGCCAGGCCAGGGGAAGGCTACACCTTC
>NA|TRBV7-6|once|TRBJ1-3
CASSPWDNSGNTIYF
TGTGCCAGCAGCCCATGGGACAACTCTGGAAACACCATATATTTT
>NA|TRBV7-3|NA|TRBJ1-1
CASSPTGGGTEAFF
TGTGCCAGCAGCCCCACGGGGGGGGGAACTGAAGCTTTCTTT
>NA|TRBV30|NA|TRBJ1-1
CAWSEQMNTEAFF
TGTGCCTGGAGTGAACAGATGAACACTGAAGCTTTCTTT
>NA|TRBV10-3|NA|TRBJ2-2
CAISESTRGSRRTGELFF
TGTGCCATCAGTGAGTCGACTCGGGGGAGTCGGCGGACCGGGGAGCTGTTTTTT
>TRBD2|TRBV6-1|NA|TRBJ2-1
CASNNLAGGNNEQFF
TGTGCCAGCAATAATCTAGCGGGAGGGAATAATGAGCAGTTCTTC
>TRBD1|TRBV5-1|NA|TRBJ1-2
CASSLWGTGVGYTF
TGCGCCAGCAGCTTGTGGGGGACAGGGGTTGGCTACACCTTC
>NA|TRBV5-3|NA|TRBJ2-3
CARSREREWDRCTDTQYF
TGTGCCAGAAGCCGTGAACGGGAGTGGGACAGATGCACAGATACGCAGTATTTT
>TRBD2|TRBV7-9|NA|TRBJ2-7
CASSLPSGATYEQYF
TGTGCCAGCAGCTTACCTAGCGGGGCCACCTACGAGCAGTACTTC
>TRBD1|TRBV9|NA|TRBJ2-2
CASSVSGTVVNTGELFF
TGTGCCAGCAGCGTCTCCGGGACAGTGGTGAACACCGGGGAGCTGTTTTTT
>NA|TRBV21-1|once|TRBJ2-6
CASSSRQGLILSGANVLTF
TGTGCCAGCAGCTCGCGACAGGGTCTTATCCTGTCTGGGGCCAACGTCCTGACTTTC
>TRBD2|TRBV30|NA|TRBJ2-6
CAWSVGQLAGVYSGANVLTF
TGTGCCTGGAGTGTGGGGCAACTAGCGGGAGTTTACTCTGGGGCCAACGTCCTGACTTTC
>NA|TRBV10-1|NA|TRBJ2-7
CASRQGSREQYF
TGCGCCAGCAGGCAGGGATCACGCGAGCAGTACTTC
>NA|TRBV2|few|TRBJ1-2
CASSFNYGYTF
TGTGCCAGCAGTTTCAACTATGGCTACACCTTC
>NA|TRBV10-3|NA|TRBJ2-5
CAISESTGFGETQYF
TGTGCCATCAGTGAGTCTACGGGGTTTGGGGAGACCCAGTACTTC
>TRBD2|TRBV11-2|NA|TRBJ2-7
CASSRTSGSNEQYF
TGTGCCAGCAGCCGGACTAGCGGGAGTAATGAGCAGTACTTC
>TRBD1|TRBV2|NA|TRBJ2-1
CASVTRGYEQFF
TGTGCCAGCGTTACCAGGGGGTATGAGCAGTTCTTC
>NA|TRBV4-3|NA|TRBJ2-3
CASSQDWREGYTDTQYF
TGCGCCAGCAGCCAAGATTGGCGGGAAGGGTACACAGATACGCAGTATTTT
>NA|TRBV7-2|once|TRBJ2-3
CASSPPSEADTQYF
TGTGCCAGCAGCCCCCCCTCTGAAGCGGATACGCAGTATTTT
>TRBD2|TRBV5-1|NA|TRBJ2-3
CASSLVPLADLWVSTDTQYF
TGCGCCAGCAGCTTGGTCCCGCTAGCGGACCTCTGGGTTAGCACAGATACGCAGTATTTT
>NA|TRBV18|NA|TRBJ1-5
CASSVGRTSNQPQHF
TGTGCCAGCTCGGTCGGGCGAACTAGCAATCAGCCCCAGCATTTT
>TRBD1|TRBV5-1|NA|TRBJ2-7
CASSWGTVDEQYF
TGCGCCAGCAGCTGGGGGACAGTCGATGAGCAGTACTTC
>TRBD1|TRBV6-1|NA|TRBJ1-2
CASIGTVNYGYTF
TGTGCCAGCATAGGGACAGTCAACTATGGCTACACCTTC
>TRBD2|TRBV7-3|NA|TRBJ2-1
CASSSSPGLAGLNEQFF
TGTGCCAGCAGCTCATCGCCGGGACTAGCGGGTCTCAATGAGCAGTTCTTC
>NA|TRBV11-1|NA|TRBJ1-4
CASRLQATNEKLFF
TGTGCCAGCAGATTACAAGCAACTAATGAAAAACTGTTTTTT
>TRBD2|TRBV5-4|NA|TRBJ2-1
CASSPGLAGYNEQFF
TGTGCCAGCAGCCCAGGACTAGCGGGATATAATGAGCAGTTCTTC
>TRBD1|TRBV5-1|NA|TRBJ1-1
CASSLGDRAIPEAFF
TGCGCCAGCAGCTTGGGGGACAGGGCGATTCCTGAAGCTTTCTTT
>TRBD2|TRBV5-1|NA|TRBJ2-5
CASSAIAGAETQYF
TGCGCCAGCAGCGCCATAGCGGGAGCAGAGACCCAGTACTTC